The 5 T cell receptor beta chains below come from one sample, sequenced in a study of blood T cell repertoires in COVID-19. The data were produced by immunoSEQ multiplex PCR, yet TCRdb's version contains in-frame clones alone and is incomplete. This table holds 72,000 or so clones, 80% to 90% found once. Sequenced input: peripheral blood. The source is a man aged 50 or older with active COVID-19.

The J gene is TRBJ1-5, the V gene TRBV6-2 or TRBV6-3; tentatively, D is TRBD1 (5 bases). V lost 6 bases, J lost 4 bases, and 10 bases lay in between. The germline V gene encodes CDR1 MNHEY and CDR2 SVGEGT. The CDR3 spans 13 residues. In DNA, the CDR3 is TGTGCCAGCAGCCGGGGCCCGAATCAGCCCCAGCATTTT. Amino acid sequence: CASSRGPNQPQHF.

This chain links TRBV18 with TRBJ2-3, with 9 bases aligning to TRBD2. With 6 bases clipped from V and 5 bases from J, the junction kept 9 bases outside the gene matches. Germline V gene data show CDR1 as KGHSH and CDR2 as LQKENI. The CDR3 contains 15 residues. The CDR3 spells CASSLGSGRQDTQYF. In DNA form, the CDR3 reads TGTGCCAGCTCCCTCGGTAGCGGGAGACAAGATACGCAGTATTTT.

V is TRBV3-1 (or the pseudogene TRBV3-2) and J is TRBJ1-1; 7 bases are shared with TRBD1. The CDR3 runs to 15 residues. The V segment lost 5 bases and the J segment 4 bases; nucleotides outside the gene matches: 10. Germline CDR1 LGHDT, CDR2 YNNKEL (reference sequence). The CDR3 DNA is TGTGCCAGCAGCTCTCGGACAGGACGAACCACTGAAGCTTTCTTT. This gives the protein CASSSRTGRTTEAFF.

The chain has TRBV7-2 and TRBJ1-6; no clear D. Germline-derived CDR1 and CDR2 are SGHTA and FQGNSA. The germline V and J ends were trimmed by 4 bases and 10 bases, with 8 bases remaining between them. The CDR3 runs to 12 residues. CDR3 protein: CASSWGDSPLHF. CDR3 DNA sequence: TGTGCCAGCAGCTGGGGAGACTCACCCCTCCACTTT.

The table lists this clone with a count of one. The chain combines TRBV5-1 with TRBJ2-1, with TRBD2 matching 14 bases. The CDR3 covers 15 residues. Germline CDR1 and CDR2: SGHRS and YFSETQ. J gave up 10 bases and V 4 bases, and 7 bases lay outside the gene matches. The CDR3 sequence: CASSTATSGGEEQFF. The CDR3 coding sequence is TGCGCCAGCAGCACCGCGACTAGCGGGGGGGAGGAGCAGTTCTTC.